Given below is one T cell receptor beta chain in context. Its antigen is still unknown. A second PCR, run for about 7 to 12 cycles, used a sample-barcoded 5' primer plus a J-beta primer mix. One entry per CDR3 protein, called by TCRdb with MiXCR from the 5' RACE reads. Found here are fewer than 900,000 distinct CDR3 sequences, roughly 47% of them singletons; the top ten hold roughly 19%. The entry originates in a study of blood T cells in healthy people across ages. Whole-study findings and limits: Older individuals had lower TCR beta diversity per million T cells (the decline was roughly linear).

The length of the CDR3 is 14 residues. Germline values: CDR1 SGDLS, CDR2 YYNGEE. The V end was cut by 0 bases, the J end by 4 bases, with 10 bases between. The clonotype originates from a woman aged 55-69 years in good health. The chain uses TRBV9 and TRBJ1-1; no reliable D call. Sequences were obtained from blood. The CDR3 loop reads CASSVGLIGTEAFF. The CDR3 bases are TGTGCCAGCAGCGTAGGACTAATCGGCACTGAAGCTTTCTTT.